The 19 T cell receptor beta chains presented below share a single source sample, sequenced in a study of cytomegalovirus exposure and HLA in healthy donors. The PCR employed 60 Vbeta primers together with 13 Jbeta primers. Only in-frame clones appear in the TCRdb table, and some are missing; sequencing was by immunoSEQ multiplex PCR. This table holds 150,000 to 200,000 clones, roughly four fifths found once. The sample taken for sequencing was PBMCs. Receptors originate from a woman in her forties in good health and CMV-seronegative.

About this clone itself: A much larger clonotype is one base distant, so this may be a read error. J is TRBJ2-3 and V is TRBV7-8; TRBD2 might be the D (6 bases). The V end was cut by 8 bases, the J end by 5 bases, with 8 bases between. The CDR3 has 11 amino acids. Germline CDR1 and CDR2: SGHVS and FQNEAQ. CDR3 bases: TGTGCCAGCGGGAGGAGAGATACGCAGTATTTT. Amino acid sequence: CASGRRDTQYF.

This chain joins TRBV2 and TRBJ2-3; TRBD1 matches 10 bases. The CDR3 spans 16 residues. Trimming removed 6 bases from V and 5 bases from J; junction bases left unmatched: 11. Looked up from germline, CDR1 is SNHLY and CDR2 is FYNNEI. The CDR3 loop is CASSSQGQGLGDTQYF. The CDR3 DNA is TGTGCCAGCAGCTCCCAGGGACAGGGGCTCGGAGATACGCAGTATTTT.

This clone was seen only once. The V gene is TRBV7-2, the J gene TRBJ1-5; 9 positions agree with TRBD1. Trimming took 4 bases from V and 0 from J; bases not matched to a gene: 1. The length of the CDR3 is 15 residues. Germline CDR1 is SGHTA and CDR2 is FQGNSA. CDR3 residues: CASSSTGGSNQPQHF. The DNA for the CDR3 is TGTGCCAGCAGCTCGACAGGGGGTAGCAATCAGCCCCAGCATTTT.

This clone is a singleton in its sample. The V gene is TRBV25-1, the J gene TRBJ1-2; D unclear. Looked up from germline, CDR1 is MGHDK and CDR2 is SYGVNS. V was shortened by 4 bases and J by 4 bases, with 10 bases between the two germline ends. The CDR3 extends over 13 amino acids. The CDR3: CASSATEFYGYTF. Here the CDR3 DNA reads TGTGCCAGCAGTGCAACTGAATTCTATGGCTACACCTTC.

This chain links TRBV9 with TRBJ2-1; 12 bases are shared with TRBD2. With 4 bases clipped from V and 8 bases from J, the junction kept 13 bases outside the gene matches. CDR3 size: 17 residues. The germline gives CDR1 SGDLS, CDR2 YYNGEE. The CDR3 bases are TGTGCCAGCAGCCCGAGGCCCGCTAGCGGGAGGGCTGATGAGCAGTTCTTC. This codes for CASSPRPASGRADEQFF.

This clone was found a few times. The CDR3 bases are TGCGCCAGCAGCTTTTCCGCGGCTGAAGCTTTCTTT. Its protein product is CASSFSAAEAFF. The chain carries TRBV5-1 and TRBJ1-1; the D is unclear. Trimming cost V 2 bases and J 6 bases, with 8 bases left between them. Germline CDR1 SGHRS, CDR2 YFSETQ. CDR3 length equals 12 residues.

The J gene is TRBJ2-1, the V gene TRBV6-5; TRBD2 aligns across 11 bases. The CDR3 covers 15 residues. Germline V CDR1 and CDR2: MNHEY, SVGAGI. Trimming took 6 bases from V and 5 from J; bases not matched to a gene: 6. CDR3 nucleotide sequence: TGTGCCAGCAGAATGATAGCGGGAGGGAACAATGAGCAGTTCTTC. It translates to CASRMIAGGNNEQFF.

This clone was found a few times. The chain's CDR3 is CASSPPGQGVPYEQYF. The CDR3 DNA is TGTGCCAGCTCACCCCCGGGACAGGGGGTCCCCTACGAGCAGTACTTC. This chain connects TRBV18 to TRBJ2-7, with 11 nucleotides matching TRBD1. Per the germline V gene, CDR1 is KGHSH and CDR2 is LQKENI. V was pared by 3 bases and J by 2 bases, with 6 bases of the junction left unmatched. The CDR3 has 16 amino acids.

This clone was seen a few times. V is TRBV19 and J is TRBJ2-1; 14 nucleotides align to TRBD2. The germline CDR1 and CDR2 sequences are LNHDA and SQIVND (reference sequence). The CDR3 runs to 15 residues. After removal of 3 bases from V and 6 bases from J, the junction contained 1 base not matched to a gene. DNA of the CDR3: TGTGCCAGTAGTATGACTAGCGGGAGGGGCAATGAGCAGTTCTTC. Protein product: CASSMTSGRGNEQFF.

This rearrangement joins TRBV6-5 to TRBJ1-5; D may be TRBD1 (5 bases). Trimming left V 6 bases short and J 6 bases short, with 12 bases between. The CDR3 contains 13 residues. CDR1 and CDR2 (germline): MNHEY, SVGAGI. For the CDR3, the DNA is TGTGCCAGCAGATTCAGGGTCGGTCAGCCCCAGCATTTT. Protein sequence: CASRFRVGQPQHF.

The genes are TRBV5-1 and TRBJ2-1, with TRBD2 identical over 11 bases. V shed 2 bases and J 3 bases; nucleotides not matched to a gene: 4. CDR1 is SGHRS and CDR2 is YFSETQ in the germline V gene. This CDR3 region has 16 residues. CDR3 sequence reads: CASSLPTSGSYNEQFF. The CDR3 nucleotides read TGCGCCAGCAGCTTACCTACTAGCGGGAGCTACAATGAGCAGTTCTTC.

The chain employs TRBV7-3 and TRBJ2-1, with no clear D. This CDR3 comprises 13 residues. Trimming took off 2 bases at V and 7 bases at J, with 9 bases between the two ends. CDR1 and CDR2 (germline): SGHTA, FQGTGA. In DNA, the CDR3 is TGTGCCAGCAGCTTAGCCCCCCGGAATGAGCAGTTCTTC. Protein product: CASSLAPRNEQFF.

This rearrangement joins TRBV19 to TRBJ1-2; unclear D gene. Trimming stripped 7 bases from V and 4 bases from J, with 16 bases between. This CDR3 has 14 residues. From germline, CDR1 is LNHDA and CDR2 SQIVND (reference sequence). CDR3 bases: TGTGCCAGTACCCCGGGAGGACCGGGCTATGGCTACACCTTC. This sequence encodes CASTPGGPGYGYTF.

The V call is TRBV4-2, the J call TRBJ2-5; 8 bases are shared with TRBD1. V was pared by 1 base and J by 5 bases, with 9 bases of the junction left unmatched. This CDR3 contains 16 residues. The germline V gene encodes CDR1 LGHNA and CDR2 YNFKEQ. The CDR3 here is CASSQVGQGAGETQYF. In DNA form, the CDR3 reads TGTGCCAGCAGCCAAGTCGGGCAGGGGGCGGGGGAGACCCAGTACTTC.

V usage is TRBV18 and J usage is TRBJ2-3; TRBD2 agrees at 8 bases. Losses at the gene ends were 2 bases for V and 0 bases for J; bases not matched to a gene: 10. The CDR3 length is 18 residues. Germline V gene data show CDR1 as KGHSH and CDR2 as LQKENI. The CDR3 DNA sequence: TGTGCCAGCTCACCAGGGCTAGCGGGTCCCGGAAGCACAGATACGCAGTATTTT. As protein: CASSPGLAGPGSTDTQYF.

The chain couples TRBV18 to TRBJ1-5; perhaps TRBD1 as D (5 bases). V was trimmed by 3 bases and J by 5 bases, leaving 8 bases between them. This CDR3 region has 13 residues. Germline V gene data show CDR1 as KGHSH and CDR2 as LQKENI. The CDR3 region has the DNA TGTGCCAGCTCACCTTTACAGGATCAGCCCCAGCATTTT. Its protein is CASSPLQDQPQHF.

V is TRBV7-6 and J is TRBJ2-3, with D maybe TRBD2 (5 bases). This CDR3 has 15 residues. The germline gives CDR1 SGHVS, CDR2 FNYEAQ. Trimming pared 3 bases from V and 2 bases from J, leaving 12 bases between. The CDR3 sequence is CASSFRSGYTDTQYF. The DNA for the CDR3 is TGTGCCAGCAGCTTCCGCAGCGGTTACACAGATACGCAGTATTTT.

The chain has TRBV30 and TRBJ1-2; 10 bases fit TRBD1. J was trimmed by 9 bases and V by 3 bases; bases with no gene match: 4. The CDR3 contains 12 residues. Germline-derived CDR1 and CDR2 are GTSNPN and SVGIG (reference sequence). CDR3 loop: CAWRGDRGRYTF. The DNA of the CDR3 is TGTGCCTGGAGGGGGGACAGGGGTCGCTACACCTTC.

The chain uses TRBV30 and TRBJ1-2; D gene uncertain. Trimming stripped 3 bases from V and 8 bases from J, with 22 bases between. The CDR3 length is 15 residues. From germline, CDR1 is GTSNPN and CDR2 SVGIG (reference sequence). The CDR3 DNA follows: TGTGCCTGGAGCGGGGAAACAGATCGGAAGAGAGGCTACACCTTC. As protein: CAWSGETDRKRGYTF.